Presented here are 14 T cell receptor beta chains from one specimen sequenced in a study of shared clonotypes between healthy human individuals (TCRdb year 2020). Libraries were built with the immunoSEQ multiplex PCR assay. TCRdb retrieved this table from immuneACCESS and kept in-frame rearrangements only. Not all clones are present; in checked studies, unresolved V genes account for under half, and no reason is known for the remainder. The sample table holds around 1.6 million clones, of which 95% to 99% were seen once. The ten largest clones take up around 0.47% of the sample. Material: naive CD4+ T cells sorted from blood. In the paper's terms, the cell subset or site label means: CD45RA+ positively selected. All receptors derive from a man younger than 45 in good health.

The V call is TRBV28, the J call TRBJ2-7, with 8 bases aligning to TRBD2. Per germline, CDR1 MDHEN and CDR2 SYDVKM. CDR3 length equals 15 residues. Unmatched junction bases numbered 16, after V lost 8 bases and J lost 7 bases. CDR3 in amino acids: CASGVASGSQREQYF. CDR3 bases: TGTGCCAGCGGTGTGGCTAGCGGGTCTCAAAGGGAGCAGTACTTC.

The chain links TRBV15 to TRBJ1-4; 7 bases line up with TRBD1. Germline CDR1 and CDR2: LNHNV and YYDKDF (reference sequence). V shed 2 bases, J shed 4 bases, and the junction held 4 bases outside the gene matches. There are 15 residues in the CDR3. The CDR3 is CATSRWTGGNEKLFF. DNA for the CDR3: TGTGCCACCAGCAGATGGACAGGAGGTAATGAAAAACTGTTTTTT.

The V call is TRBV7-8, the J call TRBJ2-3; 8 bases line up with TRBD2. CDR3 length: 14 amino acids. Germline V gene lookup returns CDR1 SGHVS and CDR2 FQNEAQ. With V trimmed by 3 bases and J by 1 base, 0 bases remained unmatched. CDR3 in amino acids: CASSLTSGTDTQYF. The CDR3 DNA is TGTGCCAGCAGCTTGACTAGCGGCACAGATACGCAGTATTTT.

Only one count was recorded for this clone. V usage is TRBV27 and J usage is TRBJ2-7; 7 nucleotides match TRBD2. The CDR3 runs to 15 residues. V shed 0 bases, J shed 6 bases, and the junction held 8 bases outside the gene matches. CDR1 is MNHEY and CDR2 is SMNVEV in the germline V gene (reference sequence). CDR3 bases: TGTGCCAGCAGTTTATCGGGAGGGCCGGTGTTCGAGCAGTACTTC. Protein: CASSLSGGPVFEQYF.

The J gene is TRBJ2-1, the V gene TRBV19; the D call may be TRBD1 or TRBD2 (6 bases each). The CDR3 length is 14 residues. Between the trimmed V and J ends, which lost 6 bases and 1 base, there was a span of 10 bases. The germline gives CDR1 LNHDA, CDR2 SQIVND (reference sequence). This CDR3 is CASRGGGSYNEQFF. CDR3 nucleotide sequence: TGTGCCAGTAGGGGGGGCGGTTCCTACAATGAGCAGTTCTTC.

V is TRBV5-5 and J is TRBJ1-2; maybe TRBD1 (5 bases). The length of the CDR3 is 14 residues. V dropped 4 bases and J dropped 6 bases, with 16 bases sitting between them. Germline V gene sequence: CDR1 SGHKS, CDR2 YYEKEE (reference sequence). The CDR3 coding sequence is TGTGCCAGCAGCGGGGGACTGGTAATAGATGGCTACACCTTC. It translates to CASSGGLVIDGYTF.

The rearrangement joins TRBV9 to TRBJ2-7; 9 bases are a match to TRBD2. The germline V gene has CDR1 SGDLS and CDR2 YYNGEE. Unmatched junction bases numbered 4, after V lost 3 bases and J lost 3 bases. CDR3 size: 14 residues. CDR3 sequence (DNA): TGTGCCAGCAGCGCCTTTAGCGGGAGCTACGAGCAGTACTTC. Its protein is CASSAFSGSYEQYF.

This sequence joins TRBV27 and TRBJ2-6; 15 bases agree with TRBD2. The V gene's germline CDR1 is MNHEY and CDR2 SMNVEV (reference sequence). CDR3 size: 18 residues. V gave up 5 bases and J gave up 3 bases; unmatched junction bases: 5. DNA for the CDR3: TGTGCCAGCAGTACCCCGGGACTAGCGGGAGGTGGGGCCAACGTCCTGACTTTC. This sequence encodes CASSTPGLAGGGANVLTF.

This chain joins TRBV5-1 and TRBJ2-3; the match to TRBD1 covers 8 bases. Trimming cost V 0 bases and J 4 bases; bases outside gene matches: 7. From germline, CDR1 is SGHRS and CDR2 YFSETQ. The CDR3 has 16 amino acids. CDR3 bases: TGCGCCAGCAGCTTGGCCTCAGGGGGCATGGCAGATACGCAGTATTTT. Protein product: CASSLASGGMADTQYF.

The V and J genes are TRBV7-9 and TRBJ2-3, with TRBD2 matching over 7 bases. V shed 8 bases, J shed 0 bases, and the junction held 11 bases outside the gene matches. Germline V gene data show CDR1 as SEHNR and CDR2 as FQNEAQ (reference sequence). The CDR3 length is 16 residues. CDR3 DNA sequence: TGTGCCAGCGTTTCTGGGAGCGGGGAGAGCACAGATACGCAGTATTTT. Translation gives CASVSGSGESTDTQYF.

This chain links TRBV19 with TRBJ1-3; the D is unclear. The CDR3 extends over 17 amino acids. Germline lookup yields CDR1 LNHDA and CDR2 SQIVND (reference sequence). The ends were cut back, 4 bases at V and 0 bases at J, with 16 bases in the middle. CDR3 in DNA: TGTGCCAGTAGTAGGAGGAACACCGGTTTCTCTGGAAACACCATATATTTT. This encodes CASSRRNTGFSGNTIYF.

V and J are TRBV7-3 and TRBJ2-3; D remains unclear. The CDR3 has 14 residues. V lost 5 bases to trimming and J lost 1 base, with 10 bases between them. Germline assignment: CDR1 SGHTA and CDR2 FQGTGA. The CDR3 sequence: CASSPFLGTDTQYF. Here the CDR3 DNA reads TGTGCCAGCAGCCCCTTTCTGGGCACAGATACGCAGTATTTT. The whole variable domain, filled in from reference TRBV7-3 and TRBJ2-3, reads GAGVSQTPSNKVTEKGKYVELRCDPISGHTALYWYRQSLGQGPEFLIYFQGTGAADDSGLPNDRFFAVRPEGSVSTLKIQRTERGDSAVYLCASSPFLGTDTQYFGPGTRLTVL.

This clone appeared a single time. The chain uses TRBV28 and TRBJ1-2; maybe TRBD1 (6 bases). The length of the CDR3 is 14 residues. The germline gives CDR1 MDHEN, CDR2 SYDVKM. V was trimmed by 7 bases and J by 3 bases, leaving 15 bases between them. CDR3 nucleotide sequence: TGTGCCAGCAAGACCACAGGGCTCGACTATGGCTACACCTTC. Translating gives CASKTTGLDYGYTF.

The V gene is TRBV2, the J gene TRBJ1-2; the D is unclear. CDR1 is SNHLY, CDR2 FYNNEI, per germline. V was pared by 2 bases and J by 0 bases, with 4 bases between. The CDR3 contains 13 residues. The CDR3 region has the DNA TGTGCCAGCAGTGAAAACTCTAACTATGGCTACACCTTC. Its translation: CASSENSNYGYTF. The variable domain in full, with the rest retrieved from reference TRBV2 and TRBJ1-2, is EPEVTQTPSHQVTQMGQEVILRCVPISNHLYFYWYRQILGQKVEFLVSFYNNEISEKSEIFDDQFSVERPDGSNFTLKIRSTKLEDSAMYFCASSENSNYGYTFGSGTRLTVV.